This TCR beta chain is drawn from a study of cytomegalovirus exposure and HLA in healthy donors. The CDR3 sequence is 14 residues long. Germline V CDR1 and CDR2: GTSNPN, SVGIG (reference sequence). V was pared by 5 bases and J by 1 base, with 12 bases between. Primers for the PCR totalled 60 Vbeta and 13 Jbeta. Repertoires were generated with immunoSEQ multiplex PCR, while TCRdb's copy carries only in-frame clones and drops some. The table lists some 65,000 clones, approximately 60% of them singletons. The chain couples TRBV30 to TRBJ1-5; perhaps TRBD1 as D (6 bases). The clonotype was recovered from a man aged 25-45 years in good health and CMV-seronegative. The material sequenced was PBMCs. CDR3 nucleotide sequence: TGTGCCTGGGCGGGGGCCACGAGCAATCAGCCCCAGCATTTT. This sequence encodes CAWAGATSNQPQHF.